This T cell receptor (beta chain) was sequenced for a study of blood T cells in healthy people across ages. This clonotype has a handful of counts. For the second PCR, which ran for roughly 6 to 12 cycles, a sample-barcoded 5' primer and a J-beta primer mix were used. One entry per CDR3 protein results from TCRdb running MiXCR on the 5' RACE reads. The profile shows fewer than 650,000 distinct CDR3 sequences, about 26% of them singletons. A further study also used this sample, focusing on T cells of mothers and their children.

This TCR was sampled from a boy aged 2-9 years in good health. Sequenced input: blood.

The CDR3 bases are TGTGCCAGCAGCAAAAAGACTGAAGCTTTCTTT. The encoded protein is CASSKKTEAFF. The chain is built from TRBV21-1 and TRBJ1-1. TRBV21-1 is a known pseudogene. The CDR3 is 11 amino acids.